This TCR beta chain was retrieved from a study of blood T cell repertoires in COVID-19 (dated by TCRdb to 2018 to 2021). Some background on the complete study: Samples from collaborators originated in the United States, Italy and Spain and spanned both the acute and convalescent phases of COVID-19. The material from the prospective study consisted of cDNA or gDNA derived from T cells, B-cell-depleted T cells, or PBMCs. Deeply sampled blood TCRbeta repertoires from subjects exposed to, actively infected with, or recovered from COVID-19 were included in the dataset. The repertoires were released in a freely available public database meant as a resource for research on the immune response to SARS-CoV-2. The samples were drawn from the first 160 participants of the ongoing ImmuneRACE study and from some 1,300 subjects provided by 6 global collaborators. Sample metadata almost always included a de-identified subject ID, COVID-19 status, age in years and sex. HLA class I and class II types, where available, came from metadata supplied by the sample provider rather than from assay-based typing. Overall study results and their limits: Clinical and demographic metadata were provided uncurated, with the amount varying by source and participant.

Collaborating institutions collected whole blood in K2EDTA tubes following their own protocols. Collaborator samples were shipped for TCRbeta analysis as frozen whole blood, isolated PBMCs, or DNA extracted from either sample type. With respect to this clone: Its recognized antigen is unknown. Qualities for individual bases were not recorded, and no much larger clone is one base off.

TCRbeta CDR3 regions were amplified from genomic DNA by means of the immunoSEQ Assay, a bias-controlled multiplex PCR. The paper's data handling went like this. The number of nucleated cells in each sample was estimated from the amplification of reference gene primers within the assay. Sequence reads were collapsed and filtered to measure the absolute abundance of every unique TCRbeta CDR3 rearrangement. For each sample, productive Simpson clonality was calculated as the square root of Simpson's diversity index across productive rearrangements. TCRdb mirrors the immuneACCESS table, restricted to in-frame sequences. Some clones are absent from its copies; in checked studies, under half trace to an unresolved V gene, and the reason for the others is unknown. V and J calls plus clone size are reproduced from that table; the DNA served to infer D and trimming. The sample includes about 58,000 clones, with about 91% observed a single time. Jointly, the top ten make up around an eighth of the sample.

Including the terminal cysteine and phenylalanine, the CDR3 comprises 16 residues. The DNA shown is the 48-base CDR3, in frame from base 1. The V and J segments used are TRBV21-1 and TRBJ1-4. TRBV21-1 is shown as a pseudogene. The sequence was collected from a woman between 55 and 75 years old with active COVID-19. The sequenced sample was peripheral blood. The DNA is TGTGCCAGCAGCCCCTGGGGGAGGGCGGGAAATGAAAAACTGTTTTTT. Its coded protein is CASSPWGRAGNEKLFF.